These 28 T cell receptor beta chains came from one sample sequenced in a study of spatial heterogeneity in lung cancer. Time point denoted: blood at routine non-recurrence follow-up after resection. MiXCR, applied by TCRdb to the 5' RACE reads, yields one record per CDR3 protein. The sample lists about 70,000 distinct CDR3 sequences, nearly 9% seen once, with 1.9% in the top ten. The sequencing here drew on PBMCs, taken at follow-up. These receptors were collected from a female donor with early-stage non-small cell lung cancer.

This clonotype occurred a few times. This chain connects TRBV4-1 to TRBJ2-1; possible D gene TRBD1, 6 bases. V was trimmed by 4 bases and J by 6 bases, leaving 16 bases between them. The V gene's germline CDR1 is MGHRA and CDR2 YSYEKL. This CDR3 is 15 amino acids long. CDR3 region: CASSPIPTGGNEQFF. DNA for the CDR3: TGCGCCAGCAGCCCGATCCCGACAGGCGGCAATGAGCAGTTCTTC.

In this sample, this clonotype turned up many times. The chain is built from TRBV19 and TRBJ2-1, with 13 bases lining up with TRBD2. The CDR3 runs 16 residues. CDR1 is LNHDA, CDR2 SQIVND, per germline (reference sequence). The V and J ends lost 5 bases and 6 bases, in that order; junction bases with no gene match: 7. The CDR3 DNA follows: TGTGCCAGTAGTCCTCGGACTAGCGGGAGTTTCAATGAGCAGTTCTTC. It encodes CASSPRTSGSFNEQFF.

This clonotype was recorded once. This chain uses TRBV2 with TRBJ1-4; a weak D match, TRBD1 (5 bases). V shed 7 bases and J shed 0 bases, with 12 bases lying between them. The CDR3 spans 15 residues. Germline loops: CDR1 SNHLY, CDR2 FYNNEI. The CDR3 coding sequence is TGTGCCAGCAAACGGGACTCCACAACTAATGAAAAACTGTTTTTT. Encoded protein: CASKRDSTTNEKLFF.

This clonotype has just one count. This chain connects TRBV7-6 to TRBJ2-2; possibly TRBD1 for D (5 bases). With 8 bases removed from V and 2 bases from J, the gap between germline ends came to 9 bases. Germline loops: CDR1 SGHVS, CDR2 FNYEAQ. The CDR3 runs to 13 residues. CDR3 sequence (DNA): TGTGCCAGCGCCAGGGTTAACACCGGGGAGCTGTTTTTT. Its translation is CASARVNTGELFF.

This clonotype was counted ten times or more. The V and J genes are TRBV7-3 and TRBJ2-2; 10 positions agree with TRBD1. Germline V gene sequence: CDR1 SGHTA, CDR2 FQGTGA. J was trimmed by 5 bases and V by 3 bases; bases with no gene match: 6. This CDR3 comprises 16 residues. CDR3 region: CASSLRDRGETGELFF. The CDR3 DNA sequence: TGTGCCAGCAGCTTGAGGGACAGGGGCGAAACCGGGGAGCTGTTTTTT. Drawing the rest from reference TRBV7-3 and TRBJ2-2, the complete variable domain is GAGVSQTPSNKVTEKGKYVELRCDPISGHTALYWYRQSLGQGPEFLIYFQGTGAADDSGLPNDRFFAVRPEGSVSTLKIQRTERGDSAVYLCASSLRDRGETGELFFGEGSRLTVL.

This clonotype has at least ten counts. V usage is TRBV10-3 and J usage is TRBJ1-2, with D unclear. This CDR3 contains 13 residues. Germline CDR1 reads ENHRY; CDR2 reads SYGVKD. The V end was cut by 4 bases, the J end by 5 bases, with 11 bases between. CDR3 sequence reads: CAISAEPRYGYTF. The DNA for the CDR3 is TGTGCCATCAGTGCCGAGCCCCGGTATGGCTACACCTTC.

This clonotype showed up just a few times. The chain joins TRBV13 to TRBJ2-7; D tentatively reads TRBD1 or TRBD2 (5 bases each). This CDR3 is built from 13 residues. Germline loops: CDR1 PRHDT, CDR2 FYEKMQ (reference sequence). V dropped 4 bases and J dropped 4 bases, with 11 bases sitting between them. The CDR3: CASSSGGGYEQYF. The CDR3 DNA follows: TGTGCCAGCAGCTCCGGTGGGGGTTACGAGCAGTACTTC.

This clonotype was detected ten times or more. This chain joins TRBV7-3 and TRBJ1-1, with D unresolved. Germline V gives CDR1 SGHTA, CDR2 FQGTGA. V lost 3 bases and J 1 base, leaving 6 bases between the germline ends. The CDR3 length is 13 residues. This CDR3 is CASSLAENTEAFF. The CDR3 nucleotides read TGTGCCAGCAGCTTGGCCGAGAACACTGAAGCTTTCTTT. The full variable domain, completed using reference TRBV7-3 and TRBJ1-1, is GAGVSQTPSNKVTEKGKYVELRCDPISGHTALYWYRQSLGQGPEFLIYFQGTGAADDSGLPNDRFFAVRPEGSVSTLKIQRTERGDSAVYLCASSLAENTEAFFGQGTRLTVV.

In its sample, this clonotype was seen many times. This sequence joins TRBV7-3 and TRBJ2-5; D is unresolved. The CDR3 length is 14 residues. Trimming left V 3 bases short and J 1 base short, with 9 bases between. CDR1 SGHTA and CDR2 FQGTGA come from the germline V gene. The CDR3 sequence: CASSLARTQETQYF. In DNA, the CDR3 is TGTGCCAGCAGCTTGGCGCGGACCCAAGAGACCCAGTACTTC.

The CDR3 here is CASSPWTATEAFF. The CDR3 nucleotides read TGTGCCAGCAGCCCCTGGACAGCCACTGAAGCTTTCTTT. The V call is TRBV27, the J call TRBJ1-1; tentatively, D is TRBD1 (6 bases). Germline CDR1 is MNHEY and CDR2 is SMNVEV (reference sequence). V shed 6 bases and J shed 4 bases, with 12 bases lying between them. This CDR3 spans 13 amino acids.

This clonotype was counted at least ten times. The rearrangement joins TRBV18 to TRBJ2-2; 9 bases agree with TRBD2. Germline-derived CDR1 and CDR2 are KGHSH and LQKENI. The CDR3 runs to 15 residues. Losses at the gene ends were 5 bases for V and 6 bases for J; bases not matched to a gene: 7. CDR3 DNA sequence: TGTGCCAGCTCAACTTTAGCGGGAGCGGCCGGGGAGCTGTTTTTT. It yields the protein CASSTLAGAAGELFF.

This clonotype was found many times. The V gene is TRBV2, the J gene TRBJ2-1, with 9 bases fitting TRBD2. Germline lookup yields CDR1 SNHLY and CDR2 FYNNEI. The CDR3 contains 14 residues. Trimming at V came to 7 bases and at J to 6 bases, leaving 7 bases not matched to a gene. The CDR3 DNA reads TGTGCCAGCACCTCCGGGACTAGCATCAATGAGCAGTTCTTC. This gives the protein CASTSGTSINEQFF.

This clonotype was seen at least ten times. The V and J genes are TRBV7-9 and TRBJ2-7; perhaps D is TRBD1 or TRBD2 (5 bases each). Per the germline V gene, CDR1 is SEHNR and CDR2 is FQNEAQ (reference sequence). Trimming removed 5 bases at V and 10 bases at J, with 18 bases between. The CDR3 consists of 13 residues. The CDR3, as DNA: TGTGCCAGCAGCGACTCTTCGACCGGGGCCCAGTACTTC. It specifies CASSDSSTGAQYF.

The V gene is TRBV20-1, the J gene TRBJ2-3; D assignment may be TRBD1 or TRBD2 (5 bases each). The ends were cut back, 3 bases at V and 2 bases at J, with 12 bases in the middle. The CDR3 runs to 14 residues. Looked up from germline, CDR1 is DFQATT and CDR2 is SNEGSKA (reference sequence). CDR3 sequence: CSARGRLDTDTQYF. The DNA of the CDR3 is TGCAGTGCTAGGGGACGGCTCGACACAGATACGCAGTATTTT.

This clonotype was counted many times. The chain combines TRBV2 with TRBJ2-3, with D possibly being TRBD2 (5 bases). V lost 6 bases and J lost 4, with 26 bases in between. The CDR3 has 18 amino acids. Germline V gene data show CDR1 as SNHLY and CDR2 as FYNNEI. CDR3 sequence (DNA): TGTGCCAGCAGGAAGTTGAAAGCGGTTCTCCGATTCGCAGATACGCAGTATTTT. Translated, it gives CASRKLKAVLRFADTQYF.

This clonotype was observed a handful of times. The chain is built from TRBV3-1 and TRBJ2-3; D is unresolved. The CDR3 runs 11 residues. The V gene's germline CDR1 is LGHDT and CDR2 YNNKEL (reference sequence). Trimming stripped 7 bases from V and 6 bases from J, with 8 bases between. CDR3 amino acids: CASKLGDTQYF. The CDR3 DNA is TGTGCCAGCAAACTCGGGGATACGCAGTATTTT.

This clonotype was found many times. The V call is TRBV2, the J call TRBJ1-5; possible D gene TRBD1, 6 bases. The CDR3 has 15 residues. V was pared by 7 bases and J by 6 bases, with 19 bases between. Germline-derived CDR1 and CDR2 are SNHLY and FYNNEI. In DNA form, the CDR3 reads TGTGCCAGCAAAAGGACAGAGTGGGGGGCTCAGCCCCAGCATTTT. It codes for CASKRTEWGAQPQHF.

The chain is built from TRBV29-1 and TRBJ2-7, with 9 positions matching TRBD1. The germline V gene has CDR1 SQVTM and CDR2 ANQGSEA. This CDR3 region has 12 residues. The V segment lost 3 bases and the J segment 6 bases; nucleotides outside the gene matches: 3. The CDR3, as DNA: TGCAGCGTTGACACAGGGGGCGCCGAGCAGTACTTC. This sequence encodes CSVDTGGAEQYF.

This clonotype was picked up many times. The V and J genes are TRBV7-8 and TRBJ1-2, with D uncertain. The CDR3 extends over 14 amino acids. V lost 6 bases and J 3 bases, leaving 14 bases between the germline ends. Germline V CDR1 and CDR2: SGHVS, FQNEAQ. The DNA for the CDR3 is TGTGCCAGCAGGTCCGGTCGGTTTGACTATGGCTACACCTTC. It codes for CASRSGRFDYGYTF.

Ten or more counts support this clonotype. This chain joins TRBV25-1 and TRBJ1-6, with D uncertain. Germline CDR1 is MGHDK and CDR2 is SYGVNS. Trimming cost V 1 base and J 9 bases, with 13 bases left between them. The CDR3 sequence is 15 residues long. The chain's CDR3 is CASSESGGRGSPLHF. CDR3 coding DNA: TGTGCCAGCAGTGAATCTGGCGGGCGAGGTTCACCCCTCCACTTT.

The rearrangement uses TRBV12-3 or TRBV12-4 and TRBJ1-2, with TRBD1 matching 8 bases. This CDR3 has 13 amino acids. V dropped 5 bases and J dropped 2; count of bases not matched to a gene: 1. CDR3 sequence: CASSPGGNYGYTF. DNA of the CDR3: TGTGCCAGCAGTCCAGGGGGCAACTATGGCTACACCTTC.

This clonotype was detected ten times or more. The chain has TRBV2 and TRBJ2-7, with 7 positions matching TRBD1. The CDR3 loop spans 12 amino acids. Germline values: CDR1 SNHLY, CDR2 FYNNEI. Germline trimming cut 4 bases from V and 6 bases from J; bases unmatched to any gene: 3. CDR3 in amino acids: CASSGNRGEQYF. In DNA form, the CDR3 reads TGTGCCAGCAGTGGAAACAGGGGCGAGCAGTACTTC.

This clonotype was counted at least ten times. The chain is built from TRBV7-8 and TRBJ2-6, with 7 bases matching TRBD1. V shed 5 bases and J 3 bases; nucleotides not matched to a gene: 7. Germline V gene sequence: CDR1 SGHVS, CDR2 FQNEAQ. This CDR3 comprises 16 residues. The CDR3 nucleotides are TGTGCCAGCAGCCAAGACAGGGTTGGTGGGGCCAACGTCCTGACTTTC. Translating gives CASSQDRVGGANVLTF.

There are a few counts of this clonotype. V is TRBV7-8 and J is TRBJ2-7; 9 bases align to TRBD2. There are 15 residues in the CDR3. With V trimmed by 5 bases and J by 2 bases, 7 bases remained unmatched. Germline V gene sequence: CDR1 SGHVS, CDR2 FQNEAQ. CDR3 sequence: CASSKTSGITYEQYF. CDR3 coding DNA: TGTGCCAGCAGCAAGACTAGCGGCATTACCTACGAGCAGTACTTC.

The CDR3 is CASGGTGNQPQHF. The CDR3 bases are TGTGCCAGCGGGGGGACAGGGAATCAGCCCCAGCATTTT. The chain is built from TRBV2 and TRBJ1-5; 9 bases map to TRBD1. Germline V gene sequence: CDR1 SNHLY, CDR2 FYNNEI. Trimming at V came to 8 bases and at J to 4 bases, leaving 3 bases not matched to a gene. The CDR3 has 13 residues.

At least ten counts were recorded for this clonotype. The CDR3: CASRGGNQETQYF. The DNA for the CDR3 is TGTGCCAGCAGGGGGGGGAACCAAGAGACCCAGTACTTC. V is TRBV11-2 and J is TRBJ2-5; 7 nucleotides match TRBD2. The ends lost 6 bases at V and 0 bases at J; junction bases unmatched: 1. There are 13 residues in the CDR3. Germline V gene sequence: CDR1 SGHAT, CDR2 FQNNGV.

This clonotype was observed at least ten times. The chain links TRBV20-1 to TRBJ2-7; 10 bases match TRBD2. V was clipped by 3 bases and J by 4 bases; unmatched bases: 3. Germline CDR1 reads DFQATT; CDR2 reads SNEGSKA (reference sequence). The CDR3 is 13 residues long. CDR3 protein: CSASRLAGYEQYF. Written as DNA, the CDR3 is TGCAGTGCTAGCCGACTAGCGGGTTACGAGCAGTACTTC.

The J gene is TRBJ1-5, the V gene TRBV6-1; D not certain. Germline lookup yields CDR1 MNHNS and CDR2 SASEGT. CDR3 length: 14 residues. V lost 8 bases and J lost 0, with 11 bases in between. The CDR3 DNA reads as TGTGCCAGCCGGCTTCCAGGTAGCAATCAGCCCCAGCATTTT. It encodes CASRLPGSNQPQHF.